The clone carrying this T cell receptor (beta chain) has more than one count but fewer than ten. Its target is not known. TCRdb used MiXCR to reprocess the 5' RACE reads, holding one entry per CDR3 protein. The repertoire has 250,000 to 350,000 distinct CDR3 sequences, around 15% of them found once; the top ten carry around 20%. These data come from a study of T-cell memory formation after mild COVID-19. Study summary: TCR clusters mostly belonged to single donors. Study results and caveats: Nothing showed for sure that second-wave clones peaking on day 37 were SARS-CoV-2 specific. Contracting clones from day 15 to 85 showed balanced CD4/CD8; later expanders favored CD4+.

This CDR3 has 13 residues. The V end lost 6 bases, the J end lost 5 bases, and 12 bases lay between the germline ends. The chain couples TRBV12-3 or TRBV12-4 to TRBJ2-3; D possibly corresponds to TRBD2 (7 bases). Sample: PBMCs or a T cell subset sorted from them (not recorded which). The TCR comes from a man aged 18 to 30 who had mild COVID-19 (a few samples of this study predate the infection). Cell type and time point are not known. The CDR3 is CASRLGGGDTQYF. CDR3 sequence (DNA): TGTGCCAGCAGACTAGGGGGGGGAGATACGCAGTATTTT.